This is a list of T cell receptor beta chains from one sample in a study of response to subunit inactivated influenza vaccine. TCRdb re-called the RT-PCR reads through MiXCR, storing one row per CDR3 protein. The table has fewer than 250,000 distinct CDR3 sequences, under 15% seen once. Material: CD8+ T cells sorted from PBMCs, obtained about 5 days after vaccination. The receptors originated from a man in his fifties who received an inactivated influenza vaccine. Each CDR3 is given with its conserved first and last residue. A D gene is named only where the DNA matches it firmly. Some rows mark clone size as missing; the rest say once, few, many or name a class of expanded clone.

>TRBV7-8|NA|14|many|TRBJ1-5
CASSPAQAYQPQHF
TGTGCCAGCAGCCCCGCCCAGGCCTATCAGCCCCAGCATTTT
>TRBV7-8|NA|16|few|TRBJ2-7
CASSLIWGAIGYEQYF
TGTGCCAGCAGCTTAATATGGGGGGCCATCGGTTACGAGCAGTACTTC
>TRBV29-1|TRBD2|14|NA|TRBJ2-1
CSASRTSRSAEQFF
TGCAGCGCCTCAAGGACTAGCCGATCTGCAGAGCAGTTCTTC
>TRBV10-3|TRBD2|18|NA|TRBJ2-2
CAISPRTSGSMGTGELFF
TGTGCCATCAGCCCCAGGACTAGCGGGAGCATGGGTACCGGGGAGCTGTTTTTT
>TRBV12-3/TRBV12-4|NA|14|many|TRBJ1-5
CASSPDGSNQPQHF
TGTGCCAGCAGCCCGGACGGTAGCAATCAGCCCCAGCATTTT
>TRBV6-6|NA|13|many|TRBJ1-1
CASSPGRYTEAFF
TGTGCCAGCAGCCCCGGACGGTACACTGAAGCTTTCTTT
>TRBV12-3/TRBV12-4|TRBD1|16|NA|TRBJ2-3
CASSFPSTGGPDTQYF
TGTGCCAGCAGTTTCCCTTCGACAGGGGGACCAGATACGCAGTATTTT
>TRBV7-6|TRBD2|15|few|TRBJ2-1
CASSPFSGGGNEQFF
TGTGCCAGCAGCCCCTTCTCGGGAGGGGGCAATGAGCAGTTCTTC
>TRBV20-1|NA|16|NA|TRBJ1-3
CCASSRDANSGNTIYF
TGCTGTGCTAGTAGTCGGGATGCGAACTCTGGAAACACCATATATTTT
>TRBV5-1|TRBD1|16|NA|TRBJ2-1
CASSFHRDRSSNEQFF
TGCGCCAGCAGCTTCCACCGGGACAGGTCTTCCAATGAGCAGTTCTTC
>TRBV6-2/TRBV6-3|NA|15|few|TRBJ2-2
CASKGPKTEITELFF
TGTGCCAGCAAGGGGCCTAAGACAGAGATAACCGAGCTGTTTTTT
>TRBV4-2|NA|16|NA|TRBJ1-1
CASSQGFLGKNTEAFF
TGTGCCAGCAGCCAAGGATTTTTAGGAAAGAACACTGAAGCTTTCTTT
>TRBV11-2|TRBD1|12|NA|TRBJ2-7
CASSTGQYEQYF
TGTGCCAGCAGCACGGGACAGTACGAGCAGTACTTC
>TRBV7-9|NA|15|NA|TRBJ2-7
CASSLVVGGYYEQYF
TGTGCCAGCAGCTTAGTGGTGGGGGGATACTACGAGCAGTACTTC
>TRBV7-6|NA|13|few|TRBJ2-5
CASSLGAQETQYF
TGTGCCAGCAGCTTAGGGGCCCAAGAGACCCAGTACTTC
>TRBV11-2|TRBD2|14|NA|TRBJ2-7
CASSVLAGGYEQYF
TGTGCCAGCAGCGTCCTAGCGGGAGGGTACGAGCAGTACTTC
>TRBV6-5|NA|14|NA|TRBJ2-7
CASSYSGASYEQYF
TGTGCCAGCAGTTACTCGGGGGCTTCCTACGAGCAGTACTTC
>TRBV14|NA|16|few|TRBJ1-1
CASSPRIGLPNTEAFF
TGTGCCAGCAGCCCGCGGATAGGACTCCCGAACACTGAAGCTTTCTTT
>TRBV7-9|NA|12|many|TRBJ1-1
CASTRGGTEAFF
TGTGCCAGCACCCGAGGGGGCACTGAAGCTTTCTTT
>TRBV6-1|NA|14|few|TRBJ2-5
CASSPSLAQETQYF
TGTGCCAGCAGTCCATCCCTTGCCCAAGAGACCCAGTACTTC
>TRBV5-6|NA|18|few|TRBJ2-1
CASSGGVGGAISYNEQFF
TGTGCCAGCAGCGGTGGGGTGGGGGGGGCGATCTCCTACAATGAGCAGTTCTTC
>TRBV5-6|NA|17|few|TRBJ2-2
CASSLLTAPQNTGELFF
TGTGCCAGCAGCTTGCTAACAGCCCCACAGAACACCGGGGAGCTGTTTTTT
>TRBV11-2|TRBD2|15|few|TRBJ2-3
CASSRLAGGTDTQYF
TGTGCCAGCAGTAGACTAGCGGGGGGCACAGATACGCAGTATTTT
>TRBV7-9|TRBD2|14|NA|TRBJ2-1
CASKPGLEEYEQFF
TGTGCCAGCAAACCGGGACTAGAAGAATACGAGCAGTTCTTC
>TRBV5-6|TRBD1|15|once|TRBJ2-3
CASSTGTVCTDTQYF
TGTGCCAGCAGCACCGGGACAGTCTGCACAGATACGCAGTATTTT
>TRBV11-2|NA|15|NA|TRBJ2-3
CASSFGSARTDTQYF
TGTGCCAGCAGCTTTGGGAGCGCCAGGACAGATACGCAGTATTTT
>TRBV29-1|NA|14|NA|TRBJ2-3
CSVDVGERTDTQYF
TGCAGCGTTGACGTCGGGGAGCGCACAGATACGCAGTATTTT
>TRBV5-1|NA|13|many|TRBJ2-7
CASSWGHTYEQYF
TGCGCCAGCAGCTGGGGACACACCTACGAGCAGTACTTC
>TRBV4-2|NA|18|few|TRBJ1-4
CASSQDLASRGYDEKLFF
TGTGCCAGCAGCCAAGATCTGGCGTCCAGGGGTTACGATGAAAAACTGTTTTTT
>TRBV4-3|NA|18|few|TRBJ2-3
CASSQGVLQDSGADTQYF
TGCGCCAGCAGCCAAGGGGTCTTGCAGGACAGCGGGGCAGATACGCAGTATTTT
>TRBV25-1|NA|18|few|TRBJ1-4
CASSEYGGIGATNEKLFF
TGTGCCAGCAGTGAATATGGTGGGATAGGTGCAACTAATGAAAAACTGTTTTTT
>TRBV11-1|TRBD2|19|NA|TRBJ2-5
CASSRTEYDKAGGQETQYF
TGTGCCAGCAGCCGCACCGAATACGACAAAGCGGGGGGCCAAGAGACCCAGTACTTC
>TRBV9|TRBD2|20|NA|TRBJ2-2
CASRDFAGTSSLPNTGELFF
TGTGCCAGCAGAGATTTCGCCGGGACTAGCAGTTTACCGAACACCGGGGAGCTGTTTTTT
>TRBV20-1|NA|15|NA|TRBJ2-1
CSATAGWGADNEQFF
TGCAGTGCCACCGCAGGGTGGGGGGCGGACAATGAGCAGTTCTTC
>TRBV30|TRBD2|15|few|TRBJ2-5
CAWFDRSSAGGTQYF
TGTGCCTGGTTCGACAGGAGCTCCGCGGGGGGGACCCAGTACTTC
>TRBV5-1|NA|13|many|TRBJ2-7
CASSLVAAYEQYF
TGCGCCAGCAGCTTGGTGGCAGCCTACGAGCAGTACTTC
>TRBV4-1|TRBD1|16|few|TRBJ1-1
CASSQDVAGGNTEAFF
TGCGCCAGCAGCCAAGATGTCGCAGGGGGGAACACTGAAGCTTTCTTT
>TRBV5-6|NA|14|many|TRBJ2-3
CASSWWDNTDTQYF
TGTGCCAGCAGCTGGTGGGACAACACAGATACGCAGTATTTT
>TRBV29-1|TRBD1|14|few|TRBJ2-1
CSVVTGVGWNEQFF
TGCAGCGTTGTAACAGGGGTTGGTTGGAATGAGCAGTTCTTC
>TRBV10-2|TRBD1|15|NA|TRBJ2-7
CASNHLRDSLYEQYF
TGCGCCAGCAATCACCTCCGGGACAGTTTGTACGAGCAGTACTTC
>TRBV27|TRBD1|14|once|TRBJ2-7
CASGAGQGYYEQYF
TGTGCCAGCGGGGCAGGACAGGGGTACTACGAGCAGTACTTC
>TRBV20-1|NA|13|many|TRBJ1-2
CSARETSNYGYTF
TGCAGTGCTAGAGAAACGTCTAACTATGGCTACACCTTC
>TRBV7-8|NA|15|NA|TRBJ2-1
CASSLARGSVYEQFF
TGTGCCAGCAGCTTAGCCCGGGGTAGCGTCTATGAGCAGTTCTTC
>TRBV29-1|TRBD1|15|NA|TRBJ2-7
CSVEDQDRGVYEQYF
TGCAGCGTTGAAGATCAGGACAGGGGTGTCTACGAGCAGTACTTC
>TRBV20-1|NA|10|few|TRBJ1-1
CSAKRAEAFF
TGCAGTGCTAAACGGGCTGAAGCTTTCTTT
>TRBV7-3|TRBD1|13|few|TRBJ2-7
CASSLTGDSEQYF
TGTGCCAGCAGCTTAACAGGGGACAGCGAGCAGTACTTC
>TRBV12-3/TRBV12-4|NA|15|many|TRBJ2-7
CASSATGTPSYEQYF
TGTGCCAGCAGTGCCACCGGGACACCCTCCTACGAGCAGTACTTC
>TRBV6-5|NA|13|NA|TRBJ2-5
CASSWFTGETQYF
TGTGCCAGCAGTTGGTTTACTGGAGAGACCCAGTACTTC
>TRBV12-3/TRBV12-4|TRBD2|16|many|TRBJ2-3
CASSHWASGATDTQYF
TGTGCCAGCAGTCATTGGGCTAGCGGGGCCACAGATACGCAGTATTTT
>TRBV7-2|TRBD1|17|few|TRBJ2-3
CASSLTFPGQGADTQYF
TGTGCCAGCAGCTTAACATTCCCGGGACAGGGGGCGGATACGCAGTATTTT
>TRBV20-1|TRBD1|14|few|TRBJ2-2
CSARDRANTGELFF
TGCAGTGCCAGAGACAGGGCGAACACCGGGGAGCTGTTTTTT
>TRBV7-3|NA|17|once|TRBJ2-1
CASSLGVADPSYNEQFF
TGTGCCAGCAGCCTAGGGGTAGCGGATCCTTCCTACAATGAGCAGTTCTTC
>TRBV27|TRBD1|16|NA|TRBJ2-7
CASSWGYGTGTYEQYF
TGTGCCAGCAGCTGGGGATACGGGACAGGGACTTACGAGCAGTACTTC
>TRBV11-1|NA|19|NA|TRBJ2-2
CASSVLSPVWGPNTGELFF
TGTGCCAGCAGCGTTCTCTCCCCAGTTTGGGGCCCGAACACCGGGGAGCTGTTTTTT